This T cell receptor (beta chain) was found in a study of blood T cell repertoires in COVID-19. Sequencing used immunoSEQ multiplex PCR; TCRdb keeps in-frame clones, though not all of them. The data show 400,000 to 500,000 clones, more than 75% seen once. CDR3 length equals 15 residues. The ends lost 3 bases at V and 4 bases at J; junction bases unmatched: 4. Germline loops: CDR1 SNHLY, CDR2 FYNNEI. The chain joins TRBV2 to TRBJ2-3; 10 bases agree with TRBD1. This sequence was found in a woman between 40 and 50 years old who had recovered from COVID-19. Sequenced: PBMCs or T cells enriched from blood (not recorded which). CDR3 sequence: CASSDGTGVPDTQYF. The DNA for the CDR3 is TGTGCCAGCAGTGATGGGACAGGGGTCCCAGATACGCAGTATTTT.